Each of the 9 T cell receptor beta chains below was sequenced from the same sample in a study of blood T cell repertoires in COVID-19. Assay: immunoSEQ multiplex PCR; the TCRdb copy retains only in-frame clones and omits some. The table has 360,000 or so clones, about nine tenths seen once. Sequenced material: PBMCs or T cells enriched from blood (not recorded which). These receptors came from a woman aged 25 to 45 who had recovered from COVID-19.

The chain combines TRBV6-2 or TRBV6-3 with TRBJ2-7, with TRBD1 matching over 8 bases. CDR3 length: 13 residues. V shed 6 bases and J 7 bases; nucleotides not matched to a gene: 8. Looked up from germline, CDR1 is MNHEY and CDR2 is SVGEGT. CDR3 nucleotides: TGTGCCAGCAGCCGTGACAGGGGTGGGGAGCAGTACTTC. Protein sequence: CASSRDRGGEQYF.

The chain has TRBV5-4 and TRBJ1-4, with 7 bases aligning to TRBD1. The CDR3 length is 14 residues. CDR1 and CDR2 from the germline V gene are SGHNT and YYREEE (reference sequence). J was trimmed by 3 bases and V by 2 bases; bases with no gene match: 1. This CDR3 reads CASSFGQANEKLFF. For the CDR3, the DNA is TGTGCCAGCAGCTTCGGACAGGCTAATGAAAAACTGTTTTTT.

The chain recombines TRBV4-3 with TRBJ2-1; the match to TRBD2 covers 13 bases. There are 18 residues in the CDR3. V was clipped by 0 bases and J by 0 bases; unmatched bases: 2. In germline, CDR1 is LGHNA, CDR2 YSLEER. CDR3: CASSQEGTSGDSYNEQFF. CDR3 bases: TGCGCCAGCAGCCAAGAGGGGACTAGCGGGGACTCCTACAATGAGCAGTTCTTC.

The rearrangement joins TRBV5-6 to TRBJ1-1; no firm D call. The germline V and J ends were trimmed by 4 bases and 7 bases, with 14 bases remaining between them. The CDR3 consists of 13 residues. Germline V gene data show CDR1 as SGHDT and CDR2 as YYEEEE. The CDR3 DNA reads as TGTGCCAGCAGCAAACGGCTACAGATTGAAGCTTTCTTT. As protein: CASSKRLQIEAFF.

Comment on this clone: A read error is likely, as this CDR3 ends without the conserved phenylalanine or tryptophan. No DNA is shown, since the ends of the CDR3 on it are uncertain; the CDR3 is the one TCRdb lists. Here the CDR3 reads CASSLVGQGL. The chain carries TRBV7-8 and TRBJ2-7; whether TRBD1, the table's D call, matches the DNA was not checked. The CDR3 extends over 10 residues, inclusive of both ends. The V gene's germline CDR1 is SGHVS and CDR2 FQNEAQ.

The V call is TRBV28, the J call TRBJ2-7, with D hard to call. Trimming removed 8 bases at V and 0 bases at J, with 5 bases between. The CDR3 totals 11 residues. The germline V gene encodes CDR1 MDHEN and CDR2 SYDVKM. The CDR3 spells CASWSSYEQYF. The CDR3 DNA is TGTGCCAGCTGGAGCTCCTACGAGCAGTACTTC.

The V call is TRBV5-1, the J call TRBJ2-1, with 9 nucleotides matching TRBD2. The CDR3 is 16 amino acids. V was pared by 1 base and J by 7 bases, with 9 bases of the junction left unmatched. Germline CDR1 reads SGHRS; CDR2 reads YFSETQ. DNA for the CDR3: TGCGCCAGCAGCTTGACCCTAGCGGGAACGAGGAATGAGCAGTTCTTC. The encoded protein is CASSLTLAGTRNEQFF. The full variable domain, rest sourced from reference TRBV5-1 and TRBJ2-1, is KAGVTQTPRYLIKTRGQQVTLSCSPISGHRSVSWYQQTPGQGLQFLFEYFSETQRNKGNFPGRFSGRQFSNSRSEMNVSTLELGDSALYLCASSLTLAGTRNEQFFGPGTRLTVL.

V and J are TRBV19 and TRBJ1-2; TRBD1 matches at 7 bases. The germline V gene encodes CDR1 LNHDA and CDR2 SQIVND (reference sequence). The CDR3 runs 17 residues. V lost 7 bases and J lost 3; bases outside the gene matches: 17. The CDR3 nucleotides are TGTGCCAGTACGCCTGGGACAGCCTCGCGTTCCTACTATGGCTACACCTTC. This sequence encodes CASTPGTASRSYYGYTF.

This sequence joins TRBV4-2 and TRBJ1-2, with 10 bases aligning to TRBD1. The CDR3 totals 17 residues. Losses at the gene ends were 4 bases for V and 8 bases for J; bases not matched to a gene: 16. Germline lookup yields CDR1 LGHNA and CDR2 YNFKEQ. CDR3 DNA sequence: TGTGCCAGCAGCCTAGGGACAGGGGTTCCTGGTGTGGGGGGCTACACCTTC. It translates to CASSLGTGVPGVGGYTF.